This T cell receptor (beta chain) was identified during a study of long-term antiretroviral therapy in people with HIV. Survey level was the resolution at which the v3.0 immunoSEQ assay ran. Method: immunoSEQ multiplex PCR; TCRdb's copy keeps in-frame clones and lacks some. The sample lists about 25,000 clones, around 86% occurring once. This CDR3 contains 20 residues. The V and J ends lost 0 bases and 1 base respectively, with 24 bases between them. Germline CDR1 SGHDN, CDR2 FVKESK. The rearrangement uses TRBV14 and TRBJ1-1, with D perhaps TRBD1 (6 bases). The material sequenced was unsorted PBMCs, taken 1.9 years after starting antiretroviral therapy. The receptor's source is a woman aged 25 to 39 with HIV. The CDR3 DNA is TGTGCCAGCAGCCAAGATTATTTCACTTCTAGGGGGGCTACGAACACTGAAGCTTTCTTT. Translation: CASSQDYFTSRGATNTEAFF.